The 14 T cell receptor beta chains presented below share a single source sample, sequenced in a study of blood T cell repertoires in COVID-19. Generated by immunoSEQ multiplex PCR, the TCRdb table keeps only in-frame clones and is missing some. The sample holds approximately 200,000 clones, roughly four fifths seen once. The sample consisted of PBMCs or T cells enriched from blood (not recorded which). All receptors come from a middle-aged man who had recovered from COVID-19.

The rearrangement uses TRBV5-1 and TRBJ2-5, with TRBD1 as a possible D gene (6 bases). The CDR3 has 16 amino acids. The germline V and J ends were trimmed by 0 bases and 4 bases, with 16 bases remaining between them. The germline V gene has CDR1 SGHRS and CDR2 YFSETQ. CDR3 sequence reads: CASSLGFVGARETQYF. The CDR3 coding sequence is TGCGCCAGCAGCTTGGGCTTTGTGGGGGCGCGAGAGACCCAGTACTTC.

V and J are TRBV5-1 and TRBJ2-1; TRBD1 matches 12 bases. CDR1 and CDR2 from the germline V gene are SGHRS and YFSETQ. The CDR3 is 15 residues long. The V and J ends lost 4 bases and 8 bases, in that order; junction bases with no gene match: 7. This CDR3 is CASSGRDRGLDEQFF. CDR3 bases: TGCGCCAGCAGCGGCCGGGACAGGGGGCTCGATGAGCAGTTCTTC.

The gene calls are TRBV10-1 and TRBJ1-4; a weak D match, TRBD1 (6 bases). CDR1 WNHNN and CDR2 SYGVQD come from the germline V gene (reference sequence). The V and J ends lost 4 bases and 8 bases respectively, with 17 bases between them. The CDR3 runs to 15 residues. Here the CDR3 reads CASSAGAACEEKLFF. The CDR3 nucleotides read TGCGCCAGCAGTGCAGGGGCCGCCTGTGAAGAAAAACTGTTTTTT.

This sequence joins TRBV29-1 and TRBJ2-1, with 12 positions matching TRBD2. The CDR3 covers 16 residues. J gave up 4 bases and V 3 bases, and 7 bases lay outside the gene matches. Germline V gives CDR1 SQVTM, CDR2 ANQGSEA. The CDR3 nucleotides read TGCAGCGTTGAGGGAATCACTAGCGGGAGGTACAATGAGCAGTTCTTC. Translation gives CSVEGITSGRYNEQFF.

As concerns this clone: The sample holds other DNA sequences that translate to the same CDR3. V gene TRBV5-4 combines with J gene TRBJ2-1, with 9 bases matching TRBD1. Trimming took 0 bases from V and 3 from J; bases not matched to a gene: 1. CDR1 SGHNT and CDR2 YYREEE come from the germline V gene (reference sequence). The CDR3 length is 15 residues. Here the CDR3 DNA reads TGTGCCAGCAGCTTGGGGGGACAGGGCTACAATGAGCAGTTCTTC. Translating it yields CASSLGGQGYNEQFF. The full variable domain, with the rest looked up from reference TRBV5-4 and TRBJ2-1, is ETGVTQSPTHLIKTRGQQVTLRCSSQSGHNTVSWYQQALGQGPQFIFQYYREEENGRGNFPPRFSGLQFPNYSSELNVNALELDDSALYLCASSLGGQGYNEQFFGPGTRLTVL.

This clone has only a few counts. Other DNA sequences in this sample translate to the same CDR3. The rearrangement links TRBV5-4 to TRBJ2-1, with D possibly TRBD2 on 5 matching bases. The germline CDR1 and CDR2 sequences are SGHNT and YYREEE (reference sequence). This CDR3 is 15 amino acids long. Trimming took 2 bases from V and 0 from J, leaving 9 bases between them. Written as DNA, the CDR3 is TGTGCCAGCAGCTTCAGCGGCGGCTCCTACAATGAGCAGTTCTTC. Protein: CASSFSGGSYNEQFF.

The chain carries TRBV3-1 (or the pseudogene TRBV3-2) and TRBJ1-2; possibly TRBD1 for D (5 bases). CDR1 and CDR2 (germline): LGHDT, YNNKEL (reference sequence). This CDR3 comprises 12 residues. Trimming took off 2 bases at V and 8 bases at J, with 9 bases between the two ends. DNA of the CDR3: TGTGCCAGCAGCCAACCCCGGGGGGGCTACACCTTC. Its translation is CASSQPRGGYTF.

The chain uses TRBV9 and TRBJ1-2; 7 positions match TRBD1. V gave up 3 bases and J gave up 5 bases; unmatched junction bases: 16. The CDR3 sequence is 17 residues long. Germline CDR1 reads SGDLS; CDR2 reads YYNGEE. CDR3 protein: CASSGLEGAMGPYGYTF. CDR3 DNA: TGTGCCAGCAGCGGCCTAGAGGGGGCCATGGGGCCTTATGGCTACACCTTC.

The chain recombines TRBV12-3 or TRBV12-4 with TRBJ1-2; possible D gene TRBD1, 6 bases. The CDR3 is made up of 13 amino acids. The V end was cut by 5 bases, the J end by 3 bases, with 10 bases between. DNA for the CDR3: TGTGCCAGCAGTGGTACAGGGCACTATGGCTACACCTTC. It encodes CASSGTGHYGYTF.

The rearrangement links TRBV24-1 to TRBJ2-2; 10 bases agree with TRBD2. Germline V gives CDR1 KGHDR, CDR2 SFDVKD. CDR3 size: 18 residues. The V and J ends lost 2 bases and 2 bases, in that order; junction bases with no gene match: 7. For the CDR3, the DNA is TGTGCCACCAGTGATTCTCCCGGGACTAGCGATAACACCGGGGAGCTGTTTTTT. It encodes CATSDSPGTSDNTGELFF.

J is TRBJ2-1 and V is TRBV14; the match to TRBD2 covers 13 bases. The CDR3 runs to 19 residues. Germline trimming cut 3 bases from V and 2 bases from J; bases unmatched to any gene: 10. Germline assignment: CDR1 SGHDN and CDR2 FVKESK. The CDR3 DNA is TGTGCCAGCAGCCATCGGGGACTAGCGGGAAAGGGGCCCTACAATGAGCAGTTCTTC. Amino acids: CASSHRGLAGKGPYNEQFF.

This rearrangement joins TRBV7-2 to TRBJ1-5; 10 bases are shared with TRBD1. This CDR3 has 15 residues. With 3 bases clipped from V and 6 bases from J, the junction kept 5 bases outside the gene matches. CDR1 is SGHTA, CDR2 FQGNSA, per germline. This CDR3 is CASSFSGTGAQPQHF. The CDR3 bases are TGTGCCAGCAGCTTTTCCGGGACAGGGGCTCAGCCCCAGCATTTT.

The chain links TRBV28 to TRBJ1-4, with 9 bases lining up with TRBD1. The V and J ends lost 2 bases and 7 bases, in that order; junction bases with no gene match: 5. The CDR3 has 15 residues. Looked up from germline, CDR1 is MDHEN and CDR2 is SYDVKM. Here the CDR3 reads CASSLATGGREKLFF. The CDR3 DNA reads TGTGCCAGCAGTTTAGCGACAGGGGGACGTGAAAAACTGTTTTTT.

This clone was seen just once. The gene calls are TRBV19 and TRBJ1-5; the D gene is possibly TRBD1 (5 bases). The V gene lost 6 bases and the J gene lost 4 bases, with 19 bases spanning the gap. The CDR3 consists of 16 residues. Germline V lookup: CDR1 LNHDA, CDR2 SQIVND (reference sequence). CDR3 sequence (DNA): TGTGCCAGTAGCCCCCTAGGGGAGGGAGAGAATCAGCCCCAGCATTTT. Translating gives CASSPLGEGENQPQHF.